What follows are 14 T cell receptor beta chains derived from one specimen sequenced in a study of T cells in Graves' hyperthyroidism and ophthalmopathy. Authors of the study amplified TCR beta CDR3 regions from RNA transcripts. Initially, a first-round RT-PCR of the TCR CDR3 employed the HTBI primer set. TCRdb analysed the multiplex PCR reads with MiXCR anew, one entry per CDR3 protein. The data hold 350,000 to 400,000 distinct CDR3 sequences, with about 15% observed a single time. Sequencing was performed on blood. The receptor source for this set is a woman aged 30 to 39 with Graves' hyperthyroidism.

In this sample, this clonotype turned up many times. The CDR3 DNA reads TGTGCCAGCAGTTTACTCTCACGACAGGGCCTCTACGAGCAGTACTTC. This translates into CASSLLSRQGLYEQYF. This chain connects TRBV27 to TRBJ2-7, with TRBD1 identical over 7 bases. In germline, CDR1 is MNHEY, CDR2 SMNVEV (reference sequence). This CDR3 has 16 amino acids. V lost 2 bases, J lost 3 bases, and 10 bases stayed unmatched.

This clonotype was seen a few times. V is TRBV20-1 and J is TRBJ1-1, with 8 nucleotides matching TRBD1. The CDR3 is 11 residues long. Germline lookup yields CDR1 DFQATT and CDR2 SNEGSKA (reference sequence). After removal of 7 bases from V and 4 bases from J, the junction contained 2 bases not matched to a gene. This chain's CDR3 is CSETGGTEAFF. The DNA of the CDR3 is TGCAGTGAAACAGGGGGCACTGAAGCTTTCTTT.

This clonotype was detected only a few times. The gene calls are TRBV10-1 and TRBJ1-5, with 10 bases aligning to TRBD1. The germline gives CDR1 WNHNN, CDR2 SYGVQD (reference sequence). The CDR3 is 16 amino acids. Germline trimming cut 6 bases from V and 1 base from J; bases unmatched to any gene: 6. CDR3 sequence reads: CASRTRQGASNQPQHF. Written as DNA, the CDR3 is TGCGCCAGCAGGACACGACAGGGGGCAAGCAATCAGCCCCAGCATTTT.

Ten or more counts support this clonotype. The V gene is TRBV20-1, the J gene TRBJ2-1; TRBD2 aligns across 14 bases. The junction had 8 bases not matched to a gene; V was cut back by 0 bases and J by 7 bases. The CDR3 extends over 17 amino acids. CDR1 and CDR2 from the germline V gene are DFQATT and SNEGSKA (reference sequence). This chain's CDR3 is CSARDSGTSGSGNEQFF. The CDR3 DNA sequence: TGCAGTGCTAGAGACTCCGGGACTAGCGGGAGCGGTAATGAGCAGTTCTTC.

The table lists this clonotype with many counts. DNA of the CDR3: TGCGCCAGCAGCCACCAGGGGAGTCAAGAGACCCAGTACTTC. It codes for CASSHQGSQETQYF. The chain has TRBV4-1 and TRBJ2-5; weak D call: TRBD1 (6 bases). Germline V gene sequence: CDR1 MGHRA, CDR2 YSYEKL. The CDR3 totals 14 residues. Trimming shortened V by 3 bases and J by 2 bases, and 10 bases separated the two germline ends.

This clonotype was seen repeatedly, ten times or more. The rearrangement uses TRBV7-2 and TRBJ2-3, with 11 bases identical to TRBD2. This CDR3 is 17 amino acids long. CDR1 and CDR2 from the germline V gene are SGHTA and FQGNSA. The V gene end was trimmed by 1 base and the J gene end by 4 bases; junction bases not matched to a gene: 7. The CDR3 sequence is CASSLVVAGGGADTQYF. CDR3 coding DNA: TGTGCCAGCAGCTTAGTCGTAGCGGGAGGGGGCGCAGATACGCAGTATTTT.

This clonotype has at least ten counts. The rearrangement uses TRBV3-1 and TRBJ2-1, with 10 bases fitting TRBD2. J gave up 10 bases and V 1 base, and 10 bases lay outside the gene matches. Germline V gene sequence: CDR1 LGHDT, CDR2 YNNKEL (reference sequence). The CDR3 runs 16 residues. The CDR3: CASSQVGLAGAGEQFF. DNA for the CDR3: TGTGCCAGCAGCCAAGTGGGGCTAGCGGGAGCTGGAGAGCAGTTCTTC.

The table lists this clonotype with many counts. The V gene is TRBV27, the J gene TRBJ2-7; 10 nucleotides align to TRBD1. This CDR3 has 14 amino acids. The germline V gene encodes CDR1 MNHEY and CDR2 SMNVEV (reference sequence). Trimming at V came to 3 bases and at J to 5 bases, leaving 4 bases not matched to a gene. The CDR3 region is CASSLGTGVHEQYF. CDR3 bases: TGTGCCAGCAGTTTGGGGACAGGGGTCCACGAGCAGTACTTC.

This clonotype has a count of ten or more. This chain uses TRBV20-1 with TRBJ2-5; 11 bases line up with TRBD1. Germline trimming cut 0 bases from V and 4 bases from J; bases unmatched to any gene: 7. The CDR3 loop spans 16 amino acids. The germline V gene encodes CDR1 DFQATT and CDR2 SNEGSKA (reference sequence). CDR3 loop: CSARDPMDRGRETQYF. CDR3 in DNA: TGCAGTGCTAGAGATCCGATGGACAGGGGGCGAGAGACCCAGTACTTC.

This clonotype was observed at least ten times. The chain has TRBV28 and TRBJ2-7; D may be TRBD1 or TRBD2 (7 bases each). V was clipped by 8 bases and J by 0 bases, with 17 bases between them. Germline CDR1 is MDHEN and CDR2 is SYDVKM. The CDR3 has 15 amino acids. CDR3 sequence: CASRGEGAGSYEQYF. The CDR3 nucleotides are TGTGCCAGCCGCGGGGAGGGGGCGGGCTCCTACGAGCAGTACTTC. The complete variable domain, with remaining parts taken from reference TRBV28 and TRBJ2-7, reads DVKVTQSSRYLVKRTGEKVFLECVQDMDHENMFWYRQDPGLGLRLIYFSYDVKMKEKGDIPEGYSVSREKKERFSLILESASTNQTSMYLCASRGEGAGSYEQYFGPGTRLTVT.

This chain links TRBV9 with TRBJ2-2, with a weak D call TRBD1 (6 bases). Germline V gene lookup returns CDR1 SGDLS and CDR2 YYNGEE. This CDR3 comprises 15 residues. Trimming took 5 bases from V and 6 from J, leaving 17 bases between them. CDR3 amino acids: CASSATGMFSGELFF. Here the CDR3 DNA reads TGTGCCAGCAGTGCTACAGGGATGTTCTCCGGGGAGCTGTTTTTT.

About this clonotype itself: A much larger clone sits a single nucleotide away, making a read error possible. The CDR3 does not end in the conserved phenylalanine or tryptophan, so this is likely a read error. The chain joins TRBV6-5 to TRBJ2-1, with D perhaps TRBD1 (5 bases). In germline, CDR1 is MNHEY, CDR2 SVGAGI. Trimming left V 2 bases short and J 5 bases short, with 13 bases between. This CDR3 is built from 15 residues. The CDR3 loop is CASSYLGPRDNEQFL. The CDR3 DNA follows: TGTGCCAGCAGTTACCTGGGCCCCAGGGACAATGAGCAGTTCCTC.

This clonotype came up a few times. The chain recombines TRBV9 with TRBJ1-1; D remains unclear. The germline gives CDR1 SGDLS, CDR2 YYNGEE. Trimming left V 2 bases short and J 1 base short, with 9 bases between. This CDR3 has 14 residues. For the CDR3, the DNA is TGTGCCAGCAGCGTTAAGGAGTCGAACACTGAAGCTTTCTTT. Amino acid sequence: CASSVKESNTEAFF. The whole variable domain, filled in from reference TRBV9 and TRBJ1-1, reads DSGVTQTPKHLITATGQRVTLRCSPRSGDLSVYWYQQSLDQGLQFLIQYYNGEERAKGNILERFSAQQFPDLHSELNLSSLELGDSALYFCASSVKESNTEAFFGQGTRLTVV.

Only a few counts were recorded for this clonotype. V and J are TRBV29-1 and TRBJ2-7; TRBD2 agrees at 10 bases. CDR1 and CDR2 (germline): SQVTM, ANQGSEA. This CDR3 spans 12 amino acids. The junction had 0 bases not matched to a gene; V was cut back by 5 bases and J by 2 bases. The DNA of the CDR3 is TGCAGCGTTCTAGCGGGAGCCTACGAGCAGTACTTC. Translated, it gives CSVLAGAYEQYF.